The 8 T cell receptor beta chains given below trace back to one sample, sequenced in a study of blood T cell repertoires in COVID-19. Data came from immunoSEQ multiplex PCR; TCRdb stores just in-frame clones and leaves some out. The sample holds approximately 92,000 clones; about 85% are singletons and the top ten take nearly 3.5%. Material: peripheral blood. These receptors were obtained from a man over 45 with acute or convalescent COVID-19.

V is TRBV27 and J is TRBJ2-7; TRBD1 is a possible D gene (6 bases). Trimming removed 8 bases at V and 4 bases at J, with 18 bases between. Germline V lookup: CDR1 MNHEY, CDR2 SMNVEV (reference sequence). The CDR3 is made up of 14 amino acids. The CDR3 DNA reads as TGTGCCAGCTCCCTCGGAAACAGGGTATACGAGCAGTACTTC. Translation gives CASSLGNRVYEQYF.

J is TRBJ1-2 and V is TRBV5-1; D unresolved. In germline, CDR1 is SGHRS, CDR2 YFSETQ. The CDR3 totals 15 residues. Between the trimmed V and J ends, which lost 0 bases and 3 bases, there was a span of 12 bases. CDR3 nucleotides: TGCGCCAGCAGCTTGGCCGGGGAGCCAGACTATGGCTACACCTTC. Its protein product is CASSLAGEPDYGYTF. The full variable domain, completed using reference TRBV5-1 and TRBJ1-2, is KAGVTQTPRYLIKTRGQQVTLSCSPISGHRSVSWYQQTPGQGLQFLFEYFSETQRNKGNFPGRFSGRQFSNSRSEMNVSTLELGDSALYLCASSLAGEPDYGYTFGSGTRLTVV.

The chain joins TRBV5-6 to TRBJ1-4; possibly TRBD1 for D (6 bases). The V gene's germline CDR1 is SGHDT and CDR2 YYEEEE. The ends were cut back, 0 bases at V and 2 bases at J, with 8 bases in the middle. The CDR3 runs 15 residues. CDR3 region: CASSLAGETNEKLFF. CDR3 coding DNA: TGTGCCAGCAGCTTGGCAGGGGAGACTAATGAAAAACTGTTTTTT.

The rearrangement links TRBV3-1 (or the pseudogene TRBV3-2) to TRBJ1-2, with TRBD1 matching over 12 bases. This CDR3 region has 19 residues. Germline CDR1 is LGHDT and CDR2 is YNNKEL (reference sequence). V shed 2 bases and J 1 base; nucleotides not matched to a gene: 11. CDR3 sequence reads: CASSQPLTGQGALNYGYTF. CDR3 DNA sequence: TGTGCCAGCAGCCAACCCCTTACGGGACAGGGGGCCCTTAACTATGGCTACACCTTC.

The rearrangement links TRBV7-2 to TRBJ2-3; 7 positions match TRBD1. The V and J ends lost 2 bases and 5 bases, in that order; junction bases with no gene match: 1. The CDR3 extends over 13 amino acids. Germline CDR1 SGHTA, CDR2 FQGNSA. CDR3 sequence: CASSLHRGDTQYF. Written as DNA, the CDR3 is TGTGCCAGCAGCTTACACAGGGGAGATACGCAGTATTTT.

CDR3 residues: CATLSGVNYEQYF. CDR3 sequence (DNA): TGTGCCACCCTGTCGGGGGTCAACTACGAGCAGTACTTC. The chain joins TRBV27 to TRBJ2-7; TRBD2 is a possible D gene (6 bases). V was pared by 10 bases and J by 3 bases, with 16 bases between. Germline-derived CDR1 and CDR2 are MNHEY and SMNVEV (reference sequence). This CDR3 comprises 13 residues.

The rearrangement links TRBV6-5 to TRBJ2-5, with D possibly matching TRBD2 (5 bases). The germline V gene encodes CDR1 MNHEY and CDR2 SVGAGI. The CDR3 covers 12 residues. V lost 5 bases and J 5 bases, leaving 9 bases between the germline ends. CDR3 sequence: CASSPSRETQYF. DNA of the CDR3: TGTGCCAGCAGTCCTAGCCGGGAGACCCAGTACTTC.

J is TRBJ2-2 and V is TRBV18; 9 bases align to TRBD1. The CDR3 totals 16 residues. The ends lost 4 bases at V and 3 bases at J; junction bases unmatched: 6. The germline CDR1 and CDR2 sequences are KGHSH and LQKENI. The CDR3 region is CASSRRQGGDTGELFF. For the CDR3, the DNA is TGTGCCAGCTCACGTCGACAGGGGGGAGACACCGGGGAGCTGTTTTTT. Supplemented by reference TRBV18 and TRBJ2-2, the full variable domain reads NAGVMQNPRHLVRRRGQEARLRCSPMKGHSHVYWYRQLPEEGLKFMVYLQKENIIDESGMPKERFSAEFPKEGPSILRIQQVVRGDSAAYFCASSRRQGGDTGELFFGEGSRLTVL.